This entry describes one T cell receptor (beta chain). This clonotype has ten or more counts. Its antigen has not been determined. No much larger clone is present one base from it, and per-base qualities are unavailable. Sequencing was performed on an Illumina HiSeq 2500. Quantitative 5'-RACE with molecular barcodes was the method used to prepare the TCR beta libraries. In the original analysis: Disease-linked TCR variants were identified with a new computational method built on a probabilistic model of VDJ rearrangement. TCRdb reworked the public reads: Q25 trimming with fastp, MiXCR clone assembly, productive beta chains retained. Every entry covers one CDR3 protein and lists the most common genes and DNA from its rows. TCRdb's processing, not the authors' own work, is the source of the V and J calls. This sample holds 250,000 or so distinct CDR3 sequences; roughly a quarter were observed only once. 0.5% to 0.75% of the sample is taken by the ten largest.

This specimen comes from a study of CD8 T cells in ankylosing spondylitis (dated by TCRdb to between 2016 and 2019). Concerning the study at large: The study set out to find disease-linked TCR variants by profiling T cell receptor beta repertoires in ankylosing spondylitis patients and healthy donors. The full study cohort was made up of about 24 ankylosing spondylitis patients and fewer than 120 healthy donors. Peripheral blood samples were taken, and synovial fluid was additionally collected from ankylosing spondylitis patients.

Trimming leaves V shorter by 5 bases and J shorter by 4 bases, with the junction holding 3 bases beyond the gene matches. The cysteine opens and the phenylalanine closes a CDR3 of 12 amino acids. The read is trimmed to its CDR3 DNA, 36 bases read in frame from base 1. The germline V gene encodes CDR1 SQVTM and CDR2 ANQGSEA. Study-wide findings and limitations: The disease-linked clones were reported to be significantly enriched in matched synovial fluid samples from ankylosing spondylitis patients. The disease-linked clones showed a CD8+ phenotype and occurred at relatively low frequencies in peripheral blood. Some of the motif variants had been reported before in the synovial fluid and blood of reactive arthritis patients, a finding that suggests common disease-initiation mechanisms. A TCR beta motif of several highly homologous amino acid variants appeared characteristic of blood from ankylosing spondylitis patients.

The sequencing input was blood, either unsorted or a sorted T cell fraction (not recorded which). This receptor was taken from a male donor with ankylosing spondylitis or in good health (not recorded which). The chain employs TRBV29-1 and TRBJ1-1; TRBD1 fits 8 bases in the junction. The bases are TGCAGCGTTATCAGGGGGCTCACTGAAGCTTTCTTT. Its protein product is CSVIRGLTEAFF.